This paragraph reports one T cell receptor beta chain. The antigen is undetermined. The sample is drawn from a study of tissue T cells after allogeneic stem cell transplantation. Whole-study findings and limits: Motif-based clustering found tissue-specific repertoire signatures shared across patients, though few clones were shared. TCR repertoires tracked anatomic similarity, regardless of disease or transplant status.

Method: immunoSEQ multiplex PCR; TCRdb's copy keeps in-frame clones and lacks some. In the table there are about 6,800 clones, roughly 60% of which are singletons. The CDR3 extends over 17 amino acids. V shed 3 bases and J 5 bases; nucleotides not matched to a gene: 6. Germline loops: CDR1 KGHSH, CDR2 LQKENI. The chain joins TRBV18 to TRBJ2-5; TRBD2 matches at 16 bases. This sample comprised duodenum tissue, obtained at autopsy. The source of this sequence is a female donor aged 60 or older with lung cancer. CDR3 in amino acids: CASSPGLAGGPRETQYF. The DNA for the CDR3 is TGTGCCAGCTCACCGGGACTAGCGGGAGGGCCGCGGGAGACCCAGTACTTC.